Following are 5 T cell receptor beta chains from one sample sequenced in a study of Ad26.COV2.S vaccination and SARS-CoV-2 variants. Treatment specified: roughly 19 received Ad26.COV2.S at low or high dose, single or two shots; five or six received placebo; per-sample allocation not given. At day 63 after the first vaccine or placebo injection, samples were drawn. The repertoire was sequenced with immunoSEQ multiplex PCR; TCRdb's copy has only in-frame clones and lacks some. The sample has some 480,000 clones; roughly nine tenths are singletons. Sequenced here: peripheral blood, sampled in a trial of Ad26.COV2.S vaccine versus placebo. Receptors originate from a person between 18 and 65 years old who received the Ad26.COV2.S COVID-19 vaccine or a placebo.

In this sample, this clone turned up once. V gene TRBV6-5 combines with J gene TRBJ2-7, with D perhaps TRBD1 or TRBD2 (5 bases each). The V and J ends lost 8 bases and 2 bases respectively, with 10 bases between them. CDR3 length: 12 residues. CDR1 is MNHEY, CDR2 SVGAGI, per germline. CDR3 sequence reads: CASRGSAYEQYF. The DNA of the CDR3 is TGTGCCAGCCGGGGCAGCGCCTACGAGCAGTACTTC.

V gene TRBV6-1 combines with J gene TRBJ2-7; D not certain. The CDR3 has 12 amino acids. The V end was cut by 1 base, the J end by 7 bases, with 8 bases between. The germline CDR1 and CDR2 sequences are MNHNS and SASEGT. CDR3 amino acids: CASSEGSREQYF. The CDR3 region has the DNA TGTGCCAGCAGTGAAGGTTCGCGGGAGCAGTACTTC.

CDR3 sequence reads: CASSLLGTSGPIRIYEQYF. DNA for the CDR3: TGTGCCAGCAGTTTACTTGGGACTAGCGGTCCAATTCGAATCTACGAGCAGTACTTC. J is TRBJ2-7 and V is TRBV28; 11 bases line up with TRBD2. This CDR3 spans 19 amino acids. Trimming cost V 2 bases and J 3 bases; bases outside gene matches: 15. Looked up from germline, CDR1 is MDHEN and CDR2 is SYDVKM.

For this clone: This specimen includes other DNA sequences encoding the same CDR3. V and J are TRBV5-1 and TRBJ2-3; 13 bases map to TRBD2. There are 15 residues in the CDR3. J gave up 6 bases and V 4 bases, and 5 bases lay outside the gene matches. CDR1 is SGHRS, CDR2 YFSETQ, per germline. CDR3 loop: CASSPGLAGVDTQYF. The CDR3 nucleotides read TGCGCCAGCAGCCCCGGACTAGCGGGAGTGGATACGCAGTATTTT.

The rearrangement joins TRBV28 to TRBJ2-7; TRBD2 might be the D (6 bases). Germline CDR1 MDHEN, CDR2 SYDVKM. This CDR3 has 16 amino acids. The V end lost 5 bases, the J end lost 4 bases, and 21 bases lay between the germline ends. Here the CDR3 reads CASSATGGLLGYEQYF. The CDR3 nucleotides read TGTGCCAGCAGTGCGACTGGGGGACTTCTTGGGTACGAGCAGTACTTC.